These 4 T cell receptor beta chains share one sample of origin, sequenced in a study of blood T cell repertoires in COVID-19. Sequencing was performed with immunoSEQ multiplex PCR; in TCRdb, only in-frame clones are kept and a portion is missing. The sample consists of about 280,000 clones, around 83% of them appearing once. Sample: PBMCs or T cells enriched from blood (not recorded which). Source of these receptors: a man between 35 and 55 years old who had been exposed to COVID-19.

The rearrangement uses TRBV7-3 and TRBJ2-1; 10 nucleotides line up with TRBD2. This CDR3 region has 16 residues. The junction had 12 bases not matched to a gene; V was cut back by 5 bases and J by 8 bases. Per germline, CDR1 SGHTA and CDR2 FQGTGA. CDR3: CASSPASGSAIDEQFF. In DNA, the CDR3 is TGTGCCAGCAGCCCGGCTAGCGGGAGCGCAATAGATGAGCAGTTCTTC.

The V call is TRBV3-1 (or the pseudogene TRBV3-2), the J call TRBJ1-1; D unclear. CDR3 length: 14 amino acids. V dropped 5 bases and J dropped 4 bases, with 14 bases sitting between them. Per germline, CDR1 LGHDT and CDR2 YNNKEL (reference sequence). The CDR3 sequence: CASSNQAMSTEAFF. DNA for the CDR3: TGTGCCAGCAGCAATCAGGCGATGAGCACTGAAGCTTTCTTT.

This rearrangement joins TRBV11-2 to TRBJ2-1; TRBD2 matches 11 bases. The CDR3 consists of 15 residues. V dropped 5 bases and J dropped 2; count of bases not matched to a gene: 2. Germline CDR1 is SGHAT and CDR2 is FQNNGV. Here the CDR3 reads CASSTTSGTYNEQFF. The CDR3 coding sequence is TGTGCCAGCAGCACGACTAGCGGGACCTACAATGAGCAGTTCTTC.

The rearrangement links TRBV7-8 to TRBJ1-5; 8 bases fit TRBD1. Germline lookup yields CDR1 SGHVS and CDR2 FQNEAQ. This CDR3 spans 16 amino acids. With V trimmed by 2 bases and J by 0 bases, 3 bases remained unmatched. DNA for the CDR3: TGTGCCAGCAGCTTACAGGGGGCGCTTAGCAATCAGCCCCAGCATTTT. Its protein product is CASSLQGALSNQPQHF. Using reference TRBV7-8 and TRBJ1-5 for the parts outside the CDR3, the full variable domain is GAGVSQSPRYKVAKRGQDVALRCDPISGHVSLFWYQQALGQGPEFLTYFQNEAQLDKSGLPSDRFFAERPEGSVSTLKIQRTQQEDSAVYLCASSLQGALSNQPQHFGDGTRLSIL.